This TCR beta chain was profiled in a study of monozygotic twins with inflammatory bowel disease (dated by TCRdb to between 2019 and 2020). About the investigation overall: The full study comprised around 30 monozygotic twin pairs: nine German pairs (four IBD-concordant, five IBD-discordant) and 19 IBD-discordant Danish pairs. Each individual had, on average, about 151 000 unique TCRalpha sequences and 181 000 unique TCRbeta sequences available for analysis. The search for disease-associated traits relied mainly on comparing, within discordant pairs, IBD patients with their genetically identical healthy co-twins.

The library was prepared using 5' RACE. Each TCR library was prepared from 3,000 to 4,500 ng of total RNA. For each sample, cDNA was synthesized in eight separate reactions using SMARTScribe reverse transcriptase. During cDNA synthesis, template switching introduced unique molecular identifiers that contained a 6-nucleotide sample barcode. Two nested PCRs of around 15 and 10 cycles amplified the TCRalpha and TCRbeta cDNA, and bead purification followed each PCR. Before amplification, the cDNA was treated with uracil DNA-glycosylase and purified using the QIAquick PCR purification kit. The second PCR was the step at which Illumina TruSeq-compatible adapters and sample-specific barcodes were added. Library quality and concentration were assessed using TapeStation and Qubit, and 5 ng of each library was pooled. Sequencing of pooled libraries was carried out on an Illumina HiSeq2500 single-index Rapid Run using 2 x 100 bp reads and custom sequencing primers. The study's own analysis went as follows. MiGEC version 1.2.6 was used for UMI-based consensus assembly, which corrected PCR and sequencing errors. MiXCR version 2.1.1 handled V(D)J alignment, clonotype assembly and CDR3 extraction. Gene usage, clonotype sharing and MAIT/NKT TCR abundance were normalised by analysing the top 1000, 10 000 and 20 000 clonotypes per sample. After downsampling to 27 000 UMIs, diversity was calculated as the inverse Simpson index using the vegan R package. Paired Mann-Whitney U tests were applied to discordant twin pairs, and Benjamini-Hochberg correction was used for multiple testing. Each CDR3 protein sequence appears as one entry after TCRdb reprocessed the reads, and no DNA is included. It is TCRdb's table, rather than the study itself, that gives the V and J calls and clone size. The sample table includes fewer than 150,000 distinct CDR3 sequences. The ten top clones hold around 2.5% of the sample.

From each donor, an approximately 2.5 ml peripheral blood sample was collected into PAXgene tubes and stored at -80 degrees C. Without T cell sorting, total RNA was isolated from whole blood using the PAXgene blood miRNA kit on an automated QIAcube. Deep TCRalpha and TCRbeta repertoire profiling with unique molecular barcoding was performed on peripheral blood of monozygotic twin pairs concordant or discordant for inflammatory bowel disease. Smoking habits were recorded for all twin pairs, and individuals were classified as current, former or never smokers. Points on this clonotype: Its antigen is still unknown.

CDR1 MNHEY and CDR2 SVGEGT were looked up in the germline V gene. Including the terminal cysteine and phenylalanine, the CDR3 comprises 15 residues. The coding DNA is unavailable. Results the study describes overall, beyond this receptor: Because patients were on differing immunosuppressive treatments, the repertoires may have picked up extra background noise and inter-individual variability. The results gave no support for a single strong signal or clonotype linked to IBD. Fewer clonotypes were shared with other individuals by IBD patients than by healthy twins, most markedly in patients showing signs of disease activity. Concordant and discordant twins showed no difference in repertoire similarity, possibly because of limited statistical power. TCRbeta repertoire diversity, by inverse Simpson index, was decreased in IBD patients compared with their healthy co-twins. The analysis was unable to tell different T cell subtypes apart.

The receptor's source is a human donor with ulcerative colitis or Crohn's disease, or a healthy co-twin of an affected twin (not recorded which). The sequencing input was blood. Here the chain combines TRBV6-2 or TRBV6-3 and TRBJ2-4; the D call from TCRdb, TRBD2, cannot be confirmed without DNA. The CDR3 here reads CASSPREEAKNIQYF.